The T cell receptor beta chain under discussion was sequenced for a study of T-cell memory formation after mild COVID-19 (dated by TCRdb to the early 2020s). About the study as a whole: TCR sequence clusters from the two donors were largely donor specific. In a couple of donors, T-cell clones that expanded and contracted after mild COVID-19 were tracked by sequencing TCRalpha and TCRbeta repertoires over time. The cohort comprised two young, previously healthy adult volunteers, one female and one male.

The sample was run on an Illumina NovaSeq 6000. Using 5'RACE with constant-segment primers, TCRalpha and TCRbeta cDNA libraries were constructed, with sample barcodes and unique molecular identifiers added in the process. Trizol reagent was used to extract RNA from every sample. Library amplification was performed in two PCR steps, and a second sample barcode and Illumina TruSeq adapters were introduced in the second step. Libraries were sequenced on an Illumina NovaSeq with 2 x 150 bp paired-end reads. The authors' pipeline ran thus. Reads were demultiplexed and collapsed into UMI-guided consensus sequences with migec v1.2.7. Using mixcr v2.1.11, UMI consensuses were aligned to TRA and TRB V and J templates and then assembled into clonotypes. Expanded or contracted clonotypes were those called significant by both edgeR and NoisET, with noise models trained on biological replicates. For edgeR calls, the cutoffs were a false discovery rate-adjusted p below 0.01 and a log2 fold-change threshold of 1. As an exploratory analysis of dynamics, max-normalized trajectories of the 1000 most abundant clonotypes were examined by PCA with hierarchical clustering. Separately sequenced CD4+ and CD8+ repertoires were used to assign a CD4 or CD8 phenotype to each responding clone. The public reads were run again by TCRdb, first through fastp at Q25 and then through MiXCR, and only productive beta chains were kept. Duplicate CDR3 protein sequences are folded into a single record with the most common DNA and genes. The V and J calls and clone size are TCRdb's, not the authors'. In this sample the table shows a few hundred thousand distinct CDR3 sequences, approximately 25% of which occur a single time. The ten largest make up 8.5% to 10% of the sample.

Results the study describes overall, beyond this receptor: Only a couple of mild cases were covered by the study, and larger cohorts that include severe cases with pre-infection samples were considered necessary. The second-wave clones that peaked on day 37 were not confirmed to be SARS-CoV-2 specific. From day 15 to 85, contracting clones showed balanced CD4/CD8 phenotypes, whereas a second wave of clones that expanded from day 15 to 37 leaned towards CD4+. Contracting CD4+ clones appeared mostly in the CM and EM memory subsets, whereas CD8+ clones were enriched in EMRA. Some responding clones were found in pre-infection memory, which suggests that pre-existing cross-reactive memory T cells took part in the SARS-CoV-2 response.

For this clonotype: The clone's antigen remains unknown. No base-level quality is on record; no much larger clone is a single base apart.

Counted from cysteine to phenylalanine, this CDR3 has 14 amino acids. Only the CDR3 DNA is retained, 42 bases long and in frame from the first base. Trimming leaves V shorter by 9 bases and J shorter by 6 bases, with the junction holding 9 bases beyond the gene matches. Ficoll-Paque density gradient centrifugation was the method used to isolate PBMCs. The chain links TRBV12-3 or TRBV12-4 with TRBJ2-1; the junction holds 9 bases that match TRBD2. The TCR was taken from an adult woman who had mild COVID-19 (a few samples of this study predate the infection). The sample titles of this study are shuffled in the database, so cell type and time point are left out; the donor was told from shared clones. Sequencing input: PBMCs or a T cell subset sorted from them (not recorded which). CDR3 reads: CASIAGVYFNEQFF. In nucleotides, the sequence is TGTGCCAGTATAGCGGGAGTGTACTTCAATGAGCAGTTCTTC.